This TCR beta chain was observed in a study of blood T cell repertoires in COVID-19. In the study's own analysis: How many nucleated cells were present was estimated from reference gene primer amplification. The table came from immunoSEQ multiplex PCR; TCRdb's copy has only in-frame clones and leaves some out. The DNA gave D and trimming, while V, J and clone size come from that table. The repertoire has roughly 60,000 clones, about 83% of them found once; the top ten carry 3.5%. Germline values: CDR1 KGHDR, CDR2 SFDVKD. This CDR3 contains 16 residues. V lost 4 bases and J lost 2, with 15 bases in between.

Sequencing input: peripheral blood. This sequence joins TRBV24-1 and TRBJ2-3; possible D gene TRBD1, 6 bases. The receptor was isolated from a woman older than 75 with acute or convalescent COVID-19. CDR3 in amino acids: CATSDPPGTNTDTQYF. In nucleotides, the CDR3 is TGTGCCACCAGTGACCCACCCGGGACAAACACAGATACGCAGTATTTT.